One and the same sample provided the 8 T cell receptor beta chains below, sequenced in a study of shared clonotypes between healthy human individuals. Produced via immunoSEQ multiplex PCR; TCRdb's table is partial and in-frame only. This table has roughly 1.5 million clones, 98% appearing once. The specimen was naive CD4+ T cells sorted from blood. Specified subset: CD45RA+ positively selected. The receptors shown here come from a man in his thirties or forties in good health.

To note about this clone: Other nucleotide sequences in the sample specify the same CDR3. V and J are TRBV29-1 and TRBJ1-5, with D possibly matching TRBD1 (5 bases). The V and J ends lost 6 bases and 1 base respectively, with 7 bases between them. The CDR3 has 12 residues. CDR1 is SQVTM, CDR2 ANQGSEA, per germline. CDR3 bases: TGCAGCGTCCGGGACAGCAATCAGCCCCAGCATTTT. Translated, it gives CSVRDSNQPQHF.

About this clone: Other DNA variants within this sample encode the same CDR3. V is TRBV5-4 and J is TRBJ1-5, with 9 bases lining up with TRBD1. The CDR3 consists of 14 residues. Germline trimming cut 4 bases from V and 4 bases from J; bases unmatched to any gene: 3. Germline V gene data show CDR1 as SGHNT and CDR2 as YYREEE (reference sequence). The CDR3 loop is CASSTGQGNQPQHF. The CDR3 DNA is TGTGCCAGCAGCACGGGACAGGGAAATCAGCCCCAGCATTTT. Variable domain in full (rest from reference TRBV5-4 and TRBJ1-5): ETGVTQSPTHLIKTRGQQVTLRCSSQSGHNTVSWYQQALGQGPQFIFQYYREEENGRGNFPPRFSGLQFPNYSSELNVNALELDDSALYLCASSTGQGNQPQHFGDGTRLSIL.

To note about this clone: The same CDR3 can be traced to other DNA sequences in this sample. V is TRBV18 and J is TRBJ1-3, with TRBD1 as a possible D gene (5 bases). V shed 2 bases and J shed 0 bases, with 5 bases lying between them. This CDR3 contains 14 residues. CDR1 is KGHSH and CDR2 is LQKENI in the germline V gene. Here the CDR3 reads CASSPGGSGNTIYF. Written as DNA, the CDR3 is TGTGCCAGCTCACCAGGGGGCTCTGGAAACACCATATATTTT.

Points on this clone: The same CDR3 arises from other DNA sequences in this sample as well. The CDR3 DNA sequence: TGTGCCAGCAGTTTTAGGGGAGATACGCAGTATTTT. The encoded protein is CASSFRGDTQYF. The V gene is TRBV28, the J gene TRBJ2-3, with D maybe TRBD1 (5 bases). The V end lost 3 bases, the J end lost 5 bases, and 6 bases lay between the germline ends. This CDR3 is 12 amino acids long. Germline V gene sequence: CDR1 MDHEN, CDR2 SYDVKM.

The rearrangement uses TRBV18 and TRBJ1-1, with a weak D call TRBD1 (6 bases). Germline CDR1 reads KGHSH; CDR2 reads LQKENI. This CDR3 comprises 14 residues. Trimming left V 3 bases short and J 5 bases short, with 13 bases between. The CDR3 region is CASSPSGQLTEAFF. CDR3 DNA: TGTGCCAGCTCACCGTCCGGACAGTTAACTGAAGCTTTCTTT.

The V and J genes are TRBV5-1 and TRBJ2-7; D not resolved. From germline, CDR1 is SGHRS and CDR2 YFSETQ. This CDR3 region has 14 residues. V lost 0 bases and J lost 6, with 13 bases in between. This CDR3 reads CASSLASRPGEQYF. As DNA, the CDR3 is TGCGCCAGCAGCTTGGCTTCCCGGCCCGGCGAGCAGTACTTC.

The chain is built from TRBV15 and TRBJ2-1; D gene uncertain. Trimming pared 6 bases from V and 1 base from J, leaving 7 bases between. The CDR3 is 13 amino acids. Germline V CDR1 and CDR2: LNHNV, YYDKDF (reference sequence). CDR3 region: CATRTRSYNEQFF. CDR3 coding DNA: TGTGCCACCAGAACTCGGTCCTACAATGAGCAGTTCTTC.

The CDR3 DNA reads TGTGCCAGCAGCCACACAAATAAGAAGCAGTACTTC. Encoded protein: CASSHTNKKQYF. J is TRBJ2-7 and V is TRBV5-4; D is uncertain. The germline CDR1 and CDR2 sequences are SGHNT and YYREEE (reference sequence). Trimming took off 4 bases at V and 8 bases at J, with 13 bases between the two ends. CDR3 size: 12 residues.